These T cell receptor beta chains were read from a single sample in a study of early T cells in non-severe SARS-CoV-2 infection. TCRdb passed the 5' RACE reads through MiXCR, listing each CDR3 protein once. Seen here are roughly 67,000 distinct CDR3 sequences, about a tenth observed once, and the top ten hold around 6.1%. Sequenced material: whole blood. All receptors come from an adult who was a healthcare worker with PCR-confirmed SARS-CoV-2 infection or an uninfected control (not recorded which). CDR3s include the opening cysteine and the closing phenylalanine or tryptophan. The order of the fields is V gene, clone size, CDR3 protein. The listing skips clone size in some rows; elsewhere it reads once, few, many or a size class.

>TRBV7-9|few
CASRPGGPTEAFF
>TRBV20-1|few
CSAKGGLGNEQFF
>TRBV20-1|-
CSARPLAGSSYEQYF
>TRBV11-2|many
CASSFGAQSVEKLFF
>TRBV28|-
CASVSPRPALIQYF
>TRBV6-2/TRBV6-3|many
CASSLAGVGEQYF
>TRBV6-5|many
CASRLQGFYTDTQYF
>TRBV5-4|many
CASSPGTLENEQFF
>TRBV12-3/TRBV12-4|-
CASSLRTGNTIYF
>TRBV7-9|-
CASSSGTEEDTQYF
>TRBV5-6|many
CASSLGGTQETQYF